This T cell receptor beta chain was captured in a study of T cell responses to AZD1222 COVID-19 vaccine. Germline V gene data show CDR1 as SGHDT and CDR2 as YYEEEE. Trimming took off 2 bases at V and 6 bases at J, with 10 bases between the two ends. The CDR3 length is 13 residues. The assay was immunoSEQ multiplex PCR, and TCRdb's table has in-frame clones only and misses some. The sample has about 84,000 clones, roughly 85% seen once. This material consisted of peripheral blood, taken 28 days after the second AZD1222 dose. This receptor was identified in an adult who received the AZD1222 COVID-19 vaccine. The chain couples TRBV5-6 to TRBJ2-3; D unresolved. CDR3 sequence: CASSLDSRDTQYF. CDR3 in DNA: TGTGCCAGCAGCTTAGATTCCCGGGATACGCAGTATTTT.